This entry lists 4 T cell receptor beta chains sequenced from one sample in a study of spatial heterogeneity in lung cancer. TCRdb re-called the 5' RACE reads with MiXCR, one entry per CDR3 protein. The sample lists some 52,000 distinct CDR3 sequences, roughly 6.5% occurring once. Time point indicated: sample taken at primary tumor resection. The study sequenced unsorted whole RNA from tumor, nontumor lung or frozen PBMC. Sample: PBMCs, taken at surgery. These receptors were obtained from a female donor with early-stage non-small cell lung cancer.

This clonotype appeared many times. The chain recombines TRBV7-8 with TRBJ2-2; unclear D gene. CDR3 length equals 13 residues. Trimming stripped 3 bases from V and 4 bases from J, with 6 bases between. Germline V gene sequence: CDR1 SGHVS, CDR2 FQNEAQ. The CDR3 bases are TGTGCCAGCAGCTTCGACTCCACCGGGGAGCTGTTTTTT. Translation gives CASSFDSTGELFF.

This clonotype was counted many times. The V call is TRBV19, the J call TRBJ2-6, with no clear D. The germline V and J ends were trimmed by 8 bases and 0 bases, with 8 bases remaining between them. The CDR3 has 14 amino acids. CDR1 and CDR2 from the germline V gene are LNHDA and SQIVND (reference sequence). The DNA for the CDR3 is TGTGCCAGTTCTACCCTCTCTGGGGCCAACGTCCTGACTTTC. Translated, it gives CASSTLSGANVLTF.

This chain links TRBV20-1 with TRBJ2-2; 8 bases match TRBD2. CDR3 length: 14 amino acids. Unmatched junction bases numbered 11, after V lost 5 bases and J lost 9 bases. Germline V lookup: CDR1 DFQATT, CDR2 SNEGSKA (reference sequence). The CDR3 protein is CSALSGGGPRELFF. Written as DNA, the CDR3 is TGCAGTGCTTTGAGCGGGGGCGGCCCCAGGGAGCTGTTTTTT.

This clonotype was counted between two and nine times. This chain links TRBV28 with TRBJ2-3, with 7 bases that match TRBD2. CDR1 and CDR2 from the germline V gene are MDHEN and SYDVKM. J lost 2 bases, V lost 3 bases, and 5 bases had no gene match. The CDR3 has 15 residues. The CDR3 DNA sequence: TGTGCCAGCAGTTTGGCGGGAGCCCCCACAGATACGCAGTATTTT. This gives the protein CASSLAGAPTDTQYF. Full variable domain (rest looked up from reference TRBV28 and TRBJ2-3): DVKVTQSSRYLVKRTGEKVFLECVQDMDHENMFWYRQDPGLGLRLIYFSYDVKMKEKGDIPEGYSVSREKKERFSLILESASTNQTSMYLCASSLAGAPTDTQYFGPGTRLTVL.